This T cell receptor (beta chain) is from a study of tumor-infiltrating lymphocytes in primary liver carcinoma. The sample holds a few counts of this clonotype. Starting material of about 450 ng total RNA yielded TCR beta cDNA via a constant-region primer. TCR beta libraries came from three nested multiplex PCR rounds using slightly modified ARM-PCR. TRBV1-TRBV30 forward and Cbeta reverse primers drove the first two approximately 10-cycle rounds. TCRdb fed the multiplex PCR reads into MiXCR, producing one record per CDR3 protein. The sample lists fewer than 350,000 distinct CDR3 sequences, roughly two thirds occurring once. Germline DNA was also extracted, while the blood RNA originated from unsorted whole blood. The J segment lost 6 bases and the V segment lost 4 bases, leaving 12 bases of the junction unmatched. Germline CDR1 is SGHRS and CDR2 is YFSETQ. The CDR3 is 16 residues long.

This chain joins TRBV5-1 and TRBJ2-1; TRBD2 matches 8 bases. Sequenced material: peripheral blood. This clonotype originated in a man aged 35 to 55 with primary liver carcinoma and hepatitis B virus infection. The DNA of the CDR3 is TGCGCCAGCAGCACCTCCGGGACTAGGACCGGCAATGAGCAGTTCTTC. Protein sequence: CASSTSGTRTGNEQFF.